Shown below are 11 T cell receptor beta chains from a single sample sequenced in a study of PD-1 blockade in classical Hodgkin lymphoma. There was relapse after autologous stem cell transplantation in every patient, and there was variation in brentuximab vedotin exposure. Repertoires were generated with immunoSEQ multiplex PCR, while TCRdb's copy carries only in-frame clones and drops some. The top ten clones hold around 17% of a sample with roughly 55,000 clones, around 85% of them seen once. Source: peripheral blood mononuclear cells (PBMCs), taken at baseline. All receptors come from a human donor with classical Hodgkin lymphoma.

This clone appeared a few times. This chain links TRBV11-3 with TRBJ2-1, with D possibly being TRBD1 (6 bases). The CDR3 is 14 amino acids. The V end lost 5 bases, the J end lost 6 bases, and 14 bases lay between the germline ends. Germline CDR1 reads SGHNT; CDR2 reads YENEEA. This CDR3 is CASSPKSRGNEQFF. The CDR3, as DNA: TGTGCCAGCAGCCCCAAAAGCAGGGGCAATGAGCAGTTCTTC.

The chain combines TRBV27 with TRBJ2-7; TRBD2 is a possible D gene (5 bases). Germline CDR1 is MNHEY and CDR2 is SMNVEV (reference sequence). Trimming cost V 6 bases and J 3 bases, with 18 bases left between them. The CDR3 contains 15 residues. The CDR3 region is CASSPLNGIVYEQYF. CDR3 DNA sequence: TGTGCCAGCAGCCCCCTCAACGGGATCGTCTACGAGCAGTACTTC.

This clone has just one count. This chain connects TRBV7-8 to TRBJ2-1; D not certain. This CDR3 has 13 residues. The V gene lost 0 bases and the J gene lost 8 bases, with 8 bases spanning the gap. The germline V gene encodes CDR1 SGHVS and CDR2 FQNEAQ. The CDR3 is CASSLAHGDEQFF. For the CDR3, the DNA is TGTGCCAGCAGCTTAGCGCACGGCGATGAGCAGTTCTTC.

CDR3 residues: CASSFGRGSYNEQFF. CDR3 bases: TGTGCCAGCAGTTTCGGAAGGGGTTCCTACAATGAGCAGTTCTTC. The V call is TRBV27, the J call TRBJ2-1, with D perhaps TRBD1 (5 bases). CDR3 size: 15 residues. V lost 3 bases, J lost 1 base, and 10 bases lay in between. CDR1 and CDR2 (germline): MNHEY, SMNVEV (reference sequence).

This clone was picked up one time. The CDR3 nucleotides read TGTGCCAGTTCAGCCGGGACACAGGGAAATCAGCCCCAGCATTTT. Protein sequence: CASSAGTQGNQPQHF. J is TRBJ1-5 and V is TRBV6-5, with D perhaps TRBD1 (6 bases). V lost 9 bases, J lost 4 bases, and 19 bases lay in between. CDR1 MNHEY and CDR2 SVGAGI come from the germline V gene. The CDR3 sequence is 15 residues long.

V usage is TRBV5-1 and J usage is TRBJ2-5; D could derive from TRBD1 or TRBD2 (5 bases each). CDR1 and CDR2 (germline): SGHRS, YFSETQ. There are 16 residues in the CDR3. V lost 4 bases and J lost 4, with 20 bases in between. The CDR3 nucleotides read TGCGCCAGCAGCCTGCTAGGGACGGCCTGGGCAGAGACCCAGTACTTC. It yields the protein CASSLLGTAWAETQYF.

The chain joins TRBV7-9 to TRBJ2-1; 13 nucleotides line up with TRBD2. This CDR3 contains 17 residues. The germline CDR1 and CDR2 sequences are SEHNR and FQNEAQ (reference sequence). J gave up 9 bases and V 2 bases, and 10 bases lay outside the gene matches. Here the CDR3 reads CASSLSPQGLAGIEQFF. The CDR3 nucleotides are TGTGCCAGCAGCTTATCACCTCAGGGACTAGCGGGGATTGAGCAGTTCTTC.

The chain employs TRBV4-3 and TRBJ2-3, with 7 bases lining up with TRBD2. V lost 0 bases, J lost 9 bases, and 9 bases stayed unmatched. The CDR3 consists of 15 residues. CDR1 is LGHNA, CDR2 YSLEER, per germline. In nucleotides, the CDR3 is TGCGCCAGCAGCCAAGATCAATCACTAGCGACAACGCAGTATTTT. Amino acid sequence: CASSQDQSLATTQYF.

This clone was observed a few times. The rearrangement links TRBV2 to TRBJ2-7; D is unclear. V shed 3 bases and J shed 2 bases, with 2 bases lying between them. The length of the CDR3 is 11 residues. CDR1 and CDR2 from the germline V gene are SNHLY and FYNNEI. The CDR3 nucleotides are TGTGCCAGCAGTGAGACCTACGAGCAGTACTTC. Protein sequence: CASSETYEQYF.

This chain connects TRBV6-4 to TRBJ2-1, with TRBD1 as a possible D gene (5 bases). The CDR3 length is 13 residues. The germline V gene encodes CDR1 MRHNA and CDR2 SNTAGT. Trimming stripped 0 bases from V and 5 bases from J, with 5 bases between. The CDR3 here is CASSDSDNNEQFF. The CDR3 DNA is TGTGCCAGCAGTGACTCGGACAACAATGAGCAGTTCTTC.

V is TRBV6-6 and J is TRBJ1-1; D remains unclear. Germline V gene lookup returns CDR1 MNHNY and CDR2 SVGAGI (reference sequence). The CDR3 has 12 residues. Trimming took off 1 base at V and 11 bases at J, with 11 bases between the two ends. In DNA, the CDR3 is TGTGCCAGCAGTTACTTTACCGTTGGGGCTTTCTTT. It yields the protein CASSYFTVGAFF.